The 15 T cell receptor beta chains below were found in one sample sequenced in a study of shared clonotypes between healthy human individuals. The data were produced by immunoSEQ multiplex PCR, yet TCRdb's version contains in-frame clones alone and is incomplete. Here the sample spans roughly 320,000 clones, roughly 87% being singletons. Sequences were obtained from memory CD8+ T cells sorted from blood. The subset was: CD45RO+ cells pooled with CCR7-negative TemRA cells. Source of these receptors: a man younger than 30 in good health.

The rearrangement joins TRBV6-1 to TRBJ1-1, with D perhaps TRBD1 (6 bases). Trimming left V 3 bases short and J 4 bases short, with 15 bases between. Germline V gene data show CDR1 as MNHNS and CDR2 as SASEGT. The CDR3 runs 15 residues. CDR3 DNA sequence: TGTGCCAGCAGTGAGTTGACAGGAGTAGGCACTGAAGCTTTCTTT. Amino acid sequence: CASSELTGVGTEAFF.

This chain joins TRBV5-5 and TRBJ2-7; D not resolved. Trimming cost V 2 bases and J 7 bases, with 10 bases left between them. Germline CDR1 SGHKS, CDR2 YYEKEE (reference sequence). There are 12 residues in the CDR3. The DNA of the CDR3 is TGTGCCAGCAGCTTAGGAGCTCGGGAGCAGTACTTC. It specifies CASSLGAREQYF.

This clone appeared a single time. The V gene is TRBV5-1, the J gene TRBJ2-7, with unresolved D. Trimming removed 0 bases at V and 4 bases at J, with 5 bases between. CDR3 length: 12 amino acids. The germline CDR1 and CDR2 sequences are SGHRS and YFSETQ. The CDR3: CASSLDLYEQYF. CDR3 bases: TGCGCCAGCAGCTTGGATTTATACGAGCAGTACTTC.

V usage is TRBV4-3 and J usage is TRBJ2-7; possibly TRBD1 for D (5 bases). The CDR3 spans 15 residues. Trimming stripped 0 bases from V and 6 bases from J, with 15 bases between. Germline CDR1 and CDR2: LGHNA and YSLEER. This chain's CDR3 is CASSQDARAPTEQYF. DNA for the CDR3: TGCGCCAGCAGCCAAGATGCCAGGGCCCCCACCGAGCAGTACTTC.

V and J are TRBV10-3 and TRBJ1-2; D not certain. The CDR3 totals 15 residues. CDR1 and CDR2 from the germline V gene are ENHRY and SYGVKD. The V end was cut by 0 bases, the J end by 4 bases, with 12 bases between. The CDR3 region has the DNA TGTGCCATCAGTGAGTCTTTGGGATCAAGCTATGGCTACACCTTC. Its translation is CAISESLGSSYGYTF.

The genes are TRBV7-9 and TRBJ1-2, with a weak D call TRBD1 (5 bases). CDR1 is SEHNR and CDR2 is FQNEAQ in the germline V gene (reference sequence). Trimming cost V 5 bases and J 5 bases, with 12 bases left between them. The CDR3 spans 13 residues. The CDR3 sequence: CASSPAGGYGYTF. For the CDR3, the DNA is TGTGCCAGCAGCCCCGCCGGGGGGTATGGCTACACCTTC.

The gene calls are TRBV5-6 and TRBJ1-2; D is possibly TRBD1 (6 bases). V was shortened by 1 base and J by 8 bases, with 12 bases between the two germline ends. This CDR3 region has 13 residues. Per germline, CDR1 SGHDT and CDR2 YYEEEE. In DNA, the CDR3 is TGTGCCAGCAGCTTGACAGGGCCTAGGGGCTACACCTTC. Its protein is CASSLTGPRGYTF.

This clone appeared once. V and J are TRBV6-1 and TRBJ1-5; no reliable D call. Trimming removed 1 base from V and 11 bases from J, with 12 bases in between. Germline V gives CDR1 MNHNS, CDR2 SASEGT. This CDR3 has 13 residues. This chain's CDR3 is CASSEGYGQAQHF. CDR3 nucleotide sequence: TGTGCCAGCAGTGAAGGCTATGGGCAGGCCCAGCATTTT.

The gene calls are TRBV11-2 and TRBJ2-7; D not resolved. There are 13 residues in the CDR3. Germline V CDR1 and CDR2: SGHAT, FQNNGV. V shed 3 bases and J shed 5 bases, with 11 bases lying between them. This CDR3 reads CASSFGSADEQYF. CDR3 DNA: TGTGCCAGCAGCTTCGGCTCAGCCGACGAGCAGTACTTC.

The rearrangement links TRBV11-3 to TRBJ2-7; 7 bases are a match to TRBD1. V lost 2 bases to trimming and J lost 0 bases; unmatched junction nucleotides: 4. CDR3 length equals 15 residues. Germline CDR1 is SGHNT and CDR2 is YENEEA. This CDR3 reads CASSLWAGGSYEQYF. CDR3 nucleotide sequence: TGTGCCAGCAGCTTATGGGCAGGGGGCTCCTACGAGCAGTACTTC. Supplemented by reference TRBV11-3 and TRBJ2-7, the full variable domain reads EAGVVQSPRYKIIEKKQPVAFWCNPISGHNTLYWYLQNLGQGPELLIRYENEEAVDDSQLPKDRFSAERLKGVDSTLKIQPAELGDSAVYLCASSLWAGGSYEQYFGPGTRLTVT.

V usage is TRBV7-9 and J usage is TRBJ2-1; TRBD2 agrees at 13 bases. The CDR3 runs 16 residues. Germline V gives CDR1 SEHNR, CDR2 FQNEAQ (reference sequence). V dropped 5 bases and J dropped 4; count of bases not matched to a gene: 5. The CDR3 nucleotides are TGTGCCAGCAGCCCCCCGACTAGCGGGAGGTACAATGAGCAGTTCTTC. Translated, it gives CASSPPTSGRYNEQFF.

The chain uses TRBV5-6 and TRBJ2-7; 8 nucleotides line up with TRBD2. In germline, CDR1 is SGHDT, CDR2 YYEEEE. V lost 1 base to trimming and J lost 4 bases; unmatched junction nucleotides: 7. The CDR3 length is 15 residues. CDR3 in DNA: TGTGCCAGCAGCTTGAGTCTAGCGGGCCAGTACGAGCAGTACTTC. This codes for CASSLSLAGQYEQYF.

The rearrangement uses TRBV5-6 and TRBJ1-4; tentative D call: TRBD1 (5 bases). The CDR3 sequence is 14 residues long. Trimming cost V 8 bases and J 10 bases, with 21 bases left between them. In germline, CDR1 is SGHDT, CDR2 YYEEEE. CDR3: CASSTFLAGGKLFF. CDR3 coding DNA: TGTGCCAGTTCGACCTTTCTCGCCGGGGGAAAACTGTTTTTT.

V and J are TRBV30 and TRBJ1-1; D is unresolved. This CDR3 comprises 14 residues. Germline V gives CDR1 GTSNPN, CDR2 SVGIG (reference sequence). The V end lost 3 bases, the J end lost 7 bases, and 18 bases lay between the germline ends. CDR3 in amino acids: CAWRGGGIEGEAFF. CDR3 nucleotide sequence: TGTGCCTGGAGAGGAGGAGGGATAGAGGGTGAAGCTTTCTTT.

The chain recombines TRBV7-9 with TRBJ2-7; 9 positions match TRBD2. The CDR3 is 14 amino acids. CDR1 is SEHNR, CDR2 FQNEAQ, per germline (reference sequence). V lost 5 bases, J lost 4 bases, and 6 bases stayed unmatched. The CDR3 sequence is CASSDSSGRYEQYF. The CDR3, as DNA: TGTGCCAGCAGCGATAGTAGCGGGAGATACGAGCAGTACTTC.